These 27 T cell receptor beta chains were sequenced from one sample in a study of T-cell reconstitution after alpha-beta-depleted transplantation in children. A library of TCRbeta sequences, prepared with unique molecular identifiers, was generated. TCRdb re-derived calls from the PCR reads in MiXCR, one entry per CDR3 protein. Of about 260,000 distinct CDR3 sequences listed, around 8% are singletons. The sample was PBMCs, mostly from graft donor cells, taken 180 days after TCRalphabeta/CD19-depleted stem cell transplant. These receptors were collected from a male patient aged 10-17 years who had a stem cell transplant for acute lymphoblastic leukemia, so the T cells may come from the graft donor.

This clonotype was detected ten times or more. The genes are TRBV20-1 and TRBJ1-1; D call uncertain. In germline, CDR1 is DFQATT, CDR2 SNEGSKA (reference sequence). The germline V and J ends were trimmed by 3 bases and 6 bases, with 8 bases remaining between them. This CDR3 is 11 amino acids long. CDR3: CSASPEAEAFF. CDR3 nucleotide sequence: TGCAGTGCTAGCCCTGAGGCTGAAGCTTTCTTT.

The table lists this clonotype with many counts. The V and J genes are TRBV4-1 and TRBJ2-4; TRBD2 is a possible D gene (6 bases). The CDR3 consists of 22 residues. V was cut by 3 bases and J by 0 bases, with 30 bases left in between. CDR1 MGHRA and CDR2 YSYEKL come from the germline V gene. This CDR3 reads CASSHSPLGSYTAVGAKNIQYF. DNA of the CDR3: TGCGCCAGCAGCCATTCCCCCCTCGGGAGTTACACAGCTGTGGGAGCCAAAAACATTCAGTACTTC.

This clonotype was counted at least ten times. This chain uses TRBV28 with TRBJ2-7; D is perhaps TRBD2 (5 bases). V lost 8 bases, J lost 3 bases, and 14 bases lay in between. The CDR3 extends over 13 amino acids. Germline assignment: CDR1 MDHEN and CDR2 SYDVKM. This chain's CDR3 is CASGLLGYYEQYF. The CDR3 coding sequence is TGTGCCAGCGGACTTTTGGGCTACTACGAGCAGTACTTC. Using reference TRBV28 and TRBJ2-7 for the parts outside the CDR3, the full variable domain is DVKVTQSSRYLVKRTGEKVFLECVQDMDHENMFWYRQDPGLGLRLIYFSYDVKMKEKGDIPEGYSVSREKKERFSLILESASTNQTSMYLCASGLLGYYEQYFGPGTRLTVT.

Comment on this clonotype: A much larger clone lies a single base off, so this may be a read error. The conserved closing phenylalanine or tryptophan is absent in this CDR3, likely reflecting a read error. CDR3 DNA sequence: TGTGCCAGCAGCTATAGCGGGAGGGCCGTAAGAGATACGCAGTATATT. This gives the protein CASSYSGRAVRDTQYI. This chain links TRBV2 with TRBJ2-3; 11 bases map to TRBD2. V lost 6 bases and J lost 5; bases outside the gene matches: 10. CDR1 is SNHLY, CDR2 FYNNEI, per germline. The CDR3 runs to 16 residues.

V usage is TRBV11-2 and J usage is TRBJ1-1; tentative D call: TRBD1 (5 bases). The V gene lost 5 bases and the J gene lost 4 bases, with 11 bases spanning the gap. The CDR3 sequence is 13 residues long. Germline V gene sequence: CDR1 SGHAT, CDR2 FQNNGV. CDR3 in DNA: TGTGCCAGCAGCCGAGGGGATTCCACTGAAGCTTTCTTT. Amino acids: CASSRGDSTEAFF.

There are many counts of this clonotype. This chain connects TRBV5-1 to TRBJ2-7; 10 bases match TRBD2. J was trimmed by 0 bases and V by 4 bases; bases with no gene match: 4. This CDR3 contains 15 residues. Germline CDR1 SGHRS, CDR2 YFSETQ. Here the CDR3 reads CASSDSGRYSYEQYF. CDR3 sequence (DNA): TGCGCCAGCAGCGATAGCGGGAGGTACTCCTACGAGCAGTACTTC.

This clonotype was seen many times. V and J are TRBV28 and TRBJ1-4, with 7 bases that match TRBD1. This CDR3 is built from 13 residues. V was pared by 6 bases and J by 7 bases, with 5 bases of the junction left unmatched. Germline CDR1 is MDHEN and CDR2 is SYDVKM. CDR3 bases: TGTGCCAGCAGACCGACAGGGACTGAAAAACTGTTTTTT. It yields the protein CASRPTGTEKLFF.

As to this clonotype: A much larger clone differs from this one at a single base, so this may be a read error. This chain connects TRBV12-3 or TRBV12-4 to TRBJ1-4, with TRBD1 matching over 8 bases. The CDR3 is 17 residues long. Trimming removed 9 bases from V and 0 bases from J; junction bases left unmatched: 12. The CDR3: CARSARTGNSTNEKLFF. As DNA, the CDR3 is TGTGCCAGGAGTGCCAGGACAGGGAACTCAACTAATGAAAAACTGTTTTTT.

As for this clonotype: This may arise from a read error, as a much more abundant clone is one base away. The V and J genes are TRBV6-1 and TRBJ1-1; TRBD1 agrees at 9 bases. The CDR3 contains 20 residues. Germline CDR1 reads MNHNS; CDR2 reads SASEGT. CDR3 nucleotides: TGTGCCAGCAGTCAATTAGGCCCTTACCCGGACAGGGGAGCGGGGGCTGAAGATTTCTTT. Protein product: CASSQLGPYPDRGAGAEDFF.

This clonotype has just a few counts. The V and J genes are TRBV20-1 and TRBJ2-3, with 7 bases aligning to TRBD2. The CDR3 covers 15 residues. After removal of 1 base from V and 4 bases from J, the junction contained 8 bases not matched to a gene. Looked up from germline, CDR1 is DFQATT and CDR2 is SNEGSKA (reference sequence). CDR3 amino acids: CSARAGWGGADTQYF. For the CDR3, the DNA is TGCAGTGCTAGAGCGGGGTGGGGGGGGGCAGATACGCAGTATTTT.

This clonotype was counted at least ten times. The chain joins TRBV4-2 to TRBJ2-5; a possible D gene is TRBD1 (6 bases). The CDR3 extends over 13 amino acids. V was cut by 4 bases and J by 5 bases, with 11 bases left in between. Per germline, CDR1 LGHNA and CDR2 YNFKEQ. The CDR3 loop is CASSPGQRETQYF. In DNA form, the CDR3 reads TGTGCCAGCAGCCCTGGACAGCGGGAGACCCAGTACTTC.

Concerning this clonotype itself: One base away lies a much larger clone, so this may be a sequencing read error. The chain joins TRBV6-2 or TRBV6-3 to TRBJ1-5; D unclear. Trimming removed 2 bases at V and 6 bases at J, with 17 bases between. In germline, CDR1 is MNHEY, CDR2 SVGEGT. The CDR3 totals 16 residues. The CDR3 reads CASSYRGSLVGQPQHF. The DNA of the CDR3 is TGTGCCAGCAGTTACCGCGGGTCCTTGGTCGGTCAGCCCCAGCATTTT.

The table lists this clonotype with many counts. The chain combines TRBV21-1 with TRBJ1-3. TRBV21-1 is flagged as a pseudogene. CDR3 length: 17 amino acids. CDR3 loop: CASSKERALNSGNTIYF. DNA of the CDR3: TGTGCCAGCAGCAAAGAACGAGCTCTCAACTCTGGAAACACCATATATTTT.

This clonotype was seen many times. The genes are TRBV5-1 and TRBJ1-1; the D gene is possibly TRBD1 (5 bases). Germline CDR1 and CDR2: SGHRS and YFSETQ. V was trimmed by 4 bases and J by 8 bases, leaving 21 bases between them. The CDR3 runs to 15 residues. This CDR3 is CASSATGGTLKEAFF. Here the CDR3 DNA reads TGCGCCAGCAGCGCAACAGGAGGTACCCTGAAGGAAGCTTTCTTT.

This clonotype was observed many times. The gene calls are TRBV7-7 and TRBJ2-5; D possibly corresponds to TRBD2 (5 bases). V shed 4 bases and J shed 1 base, with 13 bases lying between them. The CDR3 spans 15 residues. Germline-derived CDR1 and CDR2 are SSHAT and FNYEAQ (reference sequence). This chain's CDR3 is CASSSLRDSQETQYF. The DNA for the CDR3 is TGTGCCAGCAGCTCTCTCCGGGATAGCCAAGAGACCCAGTACTTC.

This clonotype was recorded at least ten times. The V gene is TRBV5-1, the J gene TRBJ2-6; TRBD1 might be the D (6 bases). Germline values: CDR1 SGHRS, CDR2 YFSETQ. Trimming took 3 bases from V and 8 from J, leaving 15 bases between them. The CDR3 has 15 residues. DNA for the CDR3: TGCGCCAGCAGCTCGACAGGTCCGATGACCAACGTCCTGACTTTC. This gives the protein CASSSTGPMTNVLTF.

The chain is built from TRBV20-1 and TRBJ1-1; 12 nucleotides line up with TRBD1. CDR3 size: 16 residues. The V gene end was trimmed by 2 bases and the J gene end by 1 base; junction bases not matched to a gene: 5. Germline V gene sequence: CDR1 DFQATT, CDR2 SNEGSKA (reference sequence). CDR3 sequence: CSARIRDRGPNTEAFF. The CDR3 DNA is TGCAGTGCTAGAATCCGGGACAGGGGGCCGAACACTGAAGCTTTCTTT.

This clonotype showed up many times. The chain is built from TRBV3-1 and TRBJ2-7; D remains ambiguous. Trimming left V 3 bases short and J 0 bases short, with 9 bases between. This CDR3 has 14 amino acids. Germline V gene sequence: CDR1 LGHDT, CDR2 YNNKEL (reference sequence). CDR3 amino acids: CASSQTRSSYEQYF. The CDR3 nucleotides read TGTGCCAGCAGCCAGACCAGGAGCTCCTACGAGCAGTACTTC.

This clonotype occurred many times. V gene TRBV11-1 combines with J gene TRBJ2-5; D is ambiguous. This CDR3 region has 20 residues. Germline CDR1 reads SGHAT; CDR2 reads FQDESV (reference sequence). Trimming took 5 bases from V and 1 from J, leaving 29 bases between them. CDR3 in DNA: TGTGCCAGCAGCCTAGATGGGTACTTATTACCACCATGGGGCCAAGAGACCCAGTACTTC. Amino acid sequence: CASSLDGYLLPPWGQETQYF.

This clonotype was counted ten times or more. V is TRBV12-3 or TRBV12-4 and J is TRBJ1-2; maybe TRBD1 (6 bases). V lost 5 bases, J lost 4 bases, and 11 bases lay in between. The CDR3 covers 13 residues. The CDR3, as DNA: TGTGCCAGCAGTCCCAGGGGCGGCTATGGCTACACCTTC. Its translation is CASSPRGGYGYTF.

In regard to this clonotype: A much more abundant neighbour one base away suggests this may be a read error. The rearrangement joins TRBV28 to TRBJ2-3; possible D gene TRBD2, 5 bases. CDR3 size: 14 residues. CDR1 and CDR2 from the germline V gene are MDHEN and SYDVKM. Trimming stripped 7 bases from V and 7 bases from J, with 18 bases between. In DNA form, the CDR3 reads TGTGCCAGCAAAAGCCCCCCGGGGATTAATACGCAGTATTTT. This translates into CASKSPPGINTQYF.

This clonotype has ten or more counts. The chain is built from TRBV18 and TRBJ2-2, with a weak D call TRBD2 (6 bases). There are 16 residues in the CDR3. Trimming shortened V by 1 base and J by 1 base, and 10 bases separated the two germline ends. CDR1 and CDR2 from the germline V gene are KGHSH and LQKENI. For the CDR3, the DNA is TGTGCCAGCTCACCACTGCGGGGCAGGAACACCGGGGAGCTGTTTTTT. This gives the protein CASSPLRGRNTGELFF. Full variable domain (missing parts from reference TRBV18 and TRBJ2-2): NAGVMQNPRHLVRRRGQEARLRCSPMKGHSHVYWYRQLPEEGLKFMVYLQKENIIDESGMPKERFSAEFPKEGPSILRIQQVVRGDSAAYFCASSPLRGRNTGELFFGEGSRLTVL.

This clonotype was seen at least ten times. The CDR3 nucleotides read TGCAGTGCTAGAACCGCGGTGAGCTCCTACGAGCAGTACTTC. Its protein is CSARTAVSSYEQYF. The chain joins TRBV20-1 to TRBJ2-7; D is unclear. The V end lost 2 bases, the J end lost 0 bases, and 11 bases lay between the germline ends. From germline, CDR1 is DFQATT and CDR2 SNEGSKA (reference sequence). This CDR3 contains 14 residues.

The CDR3 coding sequence is TGTGCCAGCAAGAGGACTAGCGGGAGCTATTCCTACAATGAGCAGTTCTTC. Its protein product is CASKRTSGSYSYNEQFF. The chain combines TRBV6-1 with TRBJ2-1; 13 bases are shared with TRBD2. V shed 7 bases, J shed 1 base, and the junction held 7 bases outside the gene matches. In germline, CDR1 is MNHNS, CDR2 SASEGT. The CDR3 totals 17 residues.

This clonotype occurred once. A much larger clone lies a single base off, so this may be a read error. The chain recombines TRBV5-1 with TRBJ2-5; D may be TRBD2 (6 bases). The length of the CDR3 is 14 residues. In germline, CDR1 is SGHRS, CDR2 YFSETQ. CDR3 residues: CASSWVAEQVTQYF. The CDR3 DNA sequence: TGCGCCAGCAGCTGGGTAGCGGAACAAGTGACCCAGTACTTC.

This clonotype was counted many times. The chain carries TRBV21-1 and TRBJ2-1; the table's TRBD2 call for D was not verified on the DNA. TRBV21-1 has pseudogene status. The CDR3 runs to 15 residues. CDR3 in DNA: TGTGCCAGCAGCAAAGCGCTAGCGGGGTACAATGAGCAGTTCTTC. It is translated as CASSKALAGYNEQFF.

This clonotype appeared many times. The chain couples TRBV7-8 to TRBJ2-3, with TRBD2 matching over 13 bases. Germline V CDR1 and CDR2: SGHVS, FQNEAQ. The V and J ends lost 1 base and 0 bases, in that order; junction bases with no gene match: 7. CDR3 length equals 19 residues. CDR3 nucleotides: TGTGCCAGCAGCTTAGTTTGGACTAGCGGGGGCCAAAGCACAGATACGCAGTATTTT. It translates to CASSLVWTSGGQSTDTQYF.